Listed here are 5 T cell receptor beta chains from one sample, sequenced in a study of blood T cell repertoires in COVID-19. Assay: immunoSEQ multiplex PCR; the TCRdb copy retains only in-frame clones and omits some. The top ten hold around 15% of the sample, which has 85,000 to 95,000 clones, approximately 79% seen once. The sequencing input was peripheral blood. The receptors stem from a woman older than 75 with acute or convalescent COVID-19.

On this clone itself: Without the conserved terminal phenylalanine or tryptophan, this CDR3 likely stems from a read error. No DNA is shown, since the ends of the CDR3 on it are uncertain; the CDR3 is the one TCRdb lists. The chain carries TRBV21-1 and TRBJ1-2. TRBV21-1 is flagged as a pseudogene. A total of 12 residues make up the CDR3, ends included. The CDR3 region is CASSKGGRGGRL.

The chain uses TRBV18 and TRBJ1-2; D is uncertain. Per the germline V gene, CDR1 is KGHSH and CDR2 is LQKENI. V lost 2 bases and J lost 8, with 15 bases in between. The CDR3 is 14 residues long. The CDR3: CASSPTSSWQGYTF. CDR3 sequence (DNA): TGTGCCAGCTCACCAACCTCTTCGTGGCAGGGCTACACCTTC.

V and J are TRBV30 and TRBJ1-5; 7 bases fit TRBD1. The J segment lost 3 bases and the V segment lost 5 bases, leaving 4 bases of the junction unmatched. CDR1 GTSNPN and CDR2 SVGIG come from the germline V gene (reference sequence). The CDR3 contains 13 residues. The CDR3 is CAWGQAYNQPQHF. DNA for the CDR3: TGTGCCTGGGGACAGGCTTACAATCAGCCCCAGCATTTT.

This clone was observed a handful of times. The rearrangement uses TRBV5-4 and TRBJ1-2; possible D gene TRBD1, 5 bases. The CDR3 covers 15 residues. V lost 4 bases to trimming and J lost 0 bases, with 13 bases between them. Germline V gene lookup returns CDR1 SGHNT and CDR2 YYREEE (reference sequence). The CDR3 loop is CASSTMTTANYGYTF. The CDR3, as DNA: TGTGCCAGCAGCACTATGACGACAGCTAACTATGGCTACACCTTC.

Details on this clone: A read error is possible here, since a much larger clone lies one base away. This rearrangement joins TRBV11-3 to TRBJ2-3, with D perhaps TRBD2 (5 bases). Per the germline V gene, CDR1 is SGHNT and CDR2 is YENEEA. This CDR3 is 16 amino acids long. CDR3 DNA: TGTGCCAGCAGCTCCATATACGGGAATACCACAAATACGCAGTATTTT. Translated: CASSSIYGNTTNTQYF. The variable domain in full, completed from reference TRBV11-3 and TRBJ2-3, reads EAGVVQSPRYKIIEKKQPVAFWCNPISGHNTLYWYLQNLGQGPELLIRYENEEAVDDSQLPKDRFSAERLKGVDSTLKIQPAELGDSAVYLCASSSIYGNTTNTQYFGPGTRLTVL.